This TCR beta chain was identified in a study of read filtering for tumor transcriptome and immune sequencing. There are many counts of this clonotype. V lost 6 bases and J lost 2, with 17 bases in between. The CDR3 runs to 16 residues. Germline V gives CDR1 MNHEY, CDR2 SVGAGI. Molecular barcoded adaptors covering alpha/delta and beta/gamma chains were used on roughly 400 ng RNA. TCRdb reprocessed the reads via MiXCR and lists one record per CDR3 protein. The sample comprises under 40,000 distinct CDR3 sequences, 14% of which are singletons, and roughly 18% rests with the top ten. This rearrangement joins TRBV6-5 to TRBJ1-5; the D is unclear. Sequencing was carried out using a population of CD138-negative cells sorted from bone marrow. The receptor comes from a donor aged 40 or older with multiple myeloma. The CDR3: CASSNSGAFGNQPQHF. CDR3 bases: TGTGCCAGCAGCAATTCTGGAGCGTTTGGCAATCAGCCCCAGCATTTT.